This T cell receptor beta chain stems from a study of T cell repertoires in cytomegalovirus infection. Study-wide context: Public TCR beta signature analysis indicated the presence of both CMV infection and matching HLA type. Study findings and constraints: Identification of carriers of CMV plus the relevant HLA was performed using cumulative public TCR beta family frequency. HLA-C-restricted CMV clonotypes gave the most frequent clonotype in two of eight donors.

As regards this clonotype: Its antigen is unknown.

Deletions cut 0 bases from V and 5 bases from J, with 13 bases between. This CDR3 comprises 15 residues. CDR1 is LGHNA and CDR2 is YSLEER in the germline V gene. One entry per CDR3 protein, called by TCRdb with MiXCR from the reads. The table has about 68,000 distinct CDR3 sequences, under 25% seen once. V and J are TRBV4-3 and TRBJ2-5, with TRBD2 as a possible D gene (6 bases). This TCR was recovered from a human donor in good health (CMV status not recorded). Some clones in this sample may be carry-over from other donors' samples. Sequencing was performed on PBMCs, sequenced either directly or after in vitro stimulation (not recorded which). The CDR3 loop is CASSQDILASETQYF. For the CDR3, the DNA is TGCGCCAGCAGCCAAGATATCCTAGCGTCGGAGACCCAGTACTTC.